One and the same sample provided the 2 T cell receptor beta chains below, sequenced in a study of T cells in Graves' hyperthyroidism and ophthalmopathy. Template material for amplifying TCR beta CDR3 regions consisted of RNA transcripts. TCR CDR3 underwent first-round RT-PCR with the HTBI primer set. TCRdb ran MiXCR on the multiplex PCR reads and lists one entry per CDR3 protein. The sample comprises about 690,000 distinct CDR3 sequences, roughly a sixth of which are singletons, and about a sixth rests with the top ten. Sequencing was carried out using blood. The source of these receptors is a middle-aged man with Graves' hyperthyroidism.

The chain couples TRBV6-1 to TRBJ2-3; TRBD1 or TRBD2 may be the D gene (5 bases each). CDR3 length equals 15 residues. The germline V gene has CDR1 MNHNS and CDR2 SASEGT. Trimming left V 5 bases short and J 6 bases short, with 18 bases between. CDR3 amino acids: CASSSAGARVDTQYF. The CDR3 nucleotides read TGTGCCAGCAGTTCCGCCGGGGCACGGGTGGATACGCAGTATTTT.

The chain links TRBV13 to TRBJ1-3; D ambiguous. V lost 3 bases to trimming and J lost 0 bases, with 12 bases between them. CDR1 is PRHDT and CDR2 is FYEKMQ in the germline V gene (reference sequence). This CDR3 spans 16 amino acids. CDR3 region: CASSFLGSDSGNTIYF. DNA for the CDR3: TGTGCCAGCAGCTTTCTTGGCTCGGACTCTGGAAACACCATATATTTT.